A single TCR beta chain is shown here with its context. The antigen is undetermined. This record comes from a study of cytomegalovirus exposure and HLA in healthy donors. The study, taken as a whole, reports: Analyses of presence/absence relied on an assumption of roughly uniform sequencing depth across donors.

The length of the CDR3 is 13 residues. Germline V CDR1 and CDR2: MNHNS, SASEGT. The germline V and J ends were trimmed by 4 bases and 9 bases, with 15 bases remaining between them. The PCR ran on 60 Vbeta and 13 Jbeta primers. Profiled with immunoSEQ multiplex PCR; TCRdb holds only in-frame clones, not every one. Altogether roughly 100,000 clones are present, around 60% being singletons, with the ten largest covering 4.5% to 5%. Sequencing used PBMCs. This chain joins TRBV6-1 and TRBJ2-5, with D uncertain. This clonotype was obtained from a human donor in good health. CDR3 DNA sequence: TGTGCCAGCAGTGTTAATCCTCCGCAGGCCCAGTACTTC. Its translation: CASSVNPPQAQYF.